This paragraph reports one T cell receptor (beta chain). Its antigen is currently not known. The sample holds no much larger clone one base away, and base qualities are not on file. There are 12 amino acids in the CDR3, from cysteine to phenylalanine inclusive. The retained sequence is limited to the CDR3, 36 bases, with the frame set at the first base. The germline V gene yields MNHNS for CDR1 and SASEGT for CDR2. The V and J ends are trimmed by 6 bases and 6 bases, leaving 12 bases between them. The multiplex PCR relied on 52 forward TRBV primers and 13 reverse TRBJ primers, and amplification bias was corrected through assay-based and computational methods. Within the immunoSEQ assay, multiplex PCR amplified rearranged TRB loci from genomic DNA. TRB amplicons were sequenced using an Illumina HiSeq platform. In the authors' own workflow: Raw sequences were error-filtered and aligned to reference gene sequences by custom algorithms and were subsequently analyzed with the immunoSEQ online tools. Frequencies of productive and nonproductive TRB rearrangements were assessed among unique sequences as well as among total sequences. Hydrophobicity and amino acid composition of residues 6 and 7 within the TRB CDR3 were used to estimate the potential for self-reactivity. Groups were compared by t tests, Mann-Whitney tests or two-way ANOVA performed in Prism software. As stored in TCRdb, this immuneACCESS dataset retains in-frame rearrangements with V and J assigned. A fraction of the clones does not appear; measured against another copy, unresolved V genes explain less than half of the discrepancy, and the remainder lacks a known reason. V and J calls and clone size are copied from that table; D and trimming were computed from the DNA. This sample has about 15,000 clones in its table, and approximately 80% of those were observed once. The ten largest clones add up to around 8% of the sample.

The data were taken from a study of regulatory T cells (dated by TCRdb to the late 2010s). About the study as a whole: Between CD3G-deficient patients and healthy controls, the study compared T-cell receptor beta repertoires in sorted regulatory T cells, conventional CD4+ T cells and CD8+ T cells.

Every CD3G-deficient patient showed evidence of autoimmunity, and the autoimmunity was more severe in two of the patients. At the time of testing, the patients were between 2 and 39 years old, and their CD4+ and CD8+ T cells had reduced naive proportions and increased memory proportions. CD4+ cells were FACS-sorted into CD25-high CD127-low regulatory T cells and CD25-low CD127-high conventional CD4+ T cells. About six individuals with CD3G deficiency made up the patient group. An international network of physicians across the United States, Europe and Asia provided the patient samples and clinical data. Peripheral blood mononuclear cells were isolated by Ficoll density separation. Overall study results and their limits: Hydrophobic residues at CDR3 positions 6 and 7 were enriched in conventional CD4+ T cells from CD3G-deficient patients, which suggests more self-reactive specificities. Restricted unique TRB V-J pairs and skewed V and J gene usage were observed in patient repertoires, most markedly in regulatory T cells.

Here the chain combines TRBV6-1 and TRBJ2-7; there is no confident call for the D gene. Sample: conventional CD4+ T cells sorted from blood. The sequence was collected from a person aged 30-39 years with CD3G deficiency. The encoded CDR3 is CASSHGVGEQYF. The DNA reads TGTGCCAGCAGCCATGGGGTGGGCGAGCAGTACTTC.